The clone carrying this TCR beta chain was detected ten times or more. Its antigen is currently unknown. The data originate from a study of human T cells and chemical hapten exposure. Study context: Diagnoses of alopecia areata, totalis or universalis occurred in mostly female patients.

Library preparation tagged each individual cDNA molecule with a unique molecular identifier. One entry per CDR3 protein results from TCRdb running MiXCR on the RACE reads. The sample contains a few hundred thousand distinct CDR3 sequences, around 6% of which appear only once. The time point was: patch test 2, 6 weeks after DPC sensitization. As for treatment: therapeutic diphenylcyclopropenone sensitization with weekly scalp DPC. Study conclusions and caveats: Higher patch test scores went with higher counts of PT1 expanded TCRs.

The clonotype comes from a young woman with alopecia areata. Some clones in this sample may be carry-over from other donors' samples. The sequencing used whole blood, collected in connection with sensitization to the hapten diphenylcyclopropenone (DPC).

The DNA for the CDR3 is TGTGCCAGCAGCCCTCAGGGAATGACCTACGAGCAGTACTTC. Protein product: CASSPQGMTYEQYF. J is TRBJ2-7 and V is TRBV9, with a weak D call TRBD1 (5 bases). The CDR3 has 14 amino acids. The ends were cut back, 4 bases at V and 2 bases at J, with 13 bases in the middle. Germline values: CDR1 SGDLS, CDR2 YYNGEE. Complete variable domain (other parts from reference TRBV9 and TRBJ2-7): DSGVTQTPKHLITATGQRVTLRCSPRSGDLSVYWYQQSLDQGLQFLIQYYNGEERAKGNILERFSAQQFPDLHSELNLSSLELGDSALYFCASSPQGMTYEQYFGPGTRLTVT.